Listed below are T cell receptor beta chains from one sample, sequenced in a study of vaccination effects on CD4 cells after COVID-19. Sequenced by immunoSEQ multiplex PCR; TCRdb stores in-frame clones only, minus some. This table holds just over 30,000 clones, 55% to 75% found once. These receptors have no known antigen. The specimen comprised CD4+ T cells from PBMCs cultured with HCoV-229E spike peptides, sampled before COVID-19 vaccination. These TCRs come from a human donor who received a COVID-19 vaccine. CDR3s leave out the opening cysteine and the closing phenylalanine or tryptophan.

CDR3 protein: AWSVLIGNTIY
J gene: TRBJ1-3
V gene: TRBV30

CDR3 protein: ASSQIQGVQETQY
J gene: TRBJ2-5
V gene: TRBV14

CDR3 protein: ASSLRLGGYT
J gene: TRBJ1-2
V gene: TRBV7-2

CDR3 protein: SVEEGGQPQH
J gene: TRBJ1-5
V gene: TRBV29-1

CDR3 protein: AIRGLAGETQY
J gene: TRBJ2-5
V gene: TRBV10-3

CDR3 protein: ASSSLAGGNYEQF
J gene: TRBJ2-1
V gene: TRBV11-3

CDR3 protein: ASSNTGTSNQPQH
J gene: TRBJ1-5
V gene: TRBV19

CDR3 protein: ASSLAWSSRFTDTQY
J gene: TRBJ2-3
V gene: TRBV7-2

CDR3 protein: AISPQVNYGYT
J gene: TRBJ1-2
V gene: TRBV10-3

CDR3 protein: ASRQGNTGELF
J gene: TRBJ2-2
V gene: TRBV27

CDR3 protein: ASRPGGFGEKLF
J gene: TRBJ1-4
V gene: TRBV19

CDR3 protein: ASSLGGLESGELF
J gene: TRBJ2-2
V gene: TRBV11-3

CDR3 protein: ATSDTGGSYGYT
J gene: TRBJ1-2
V gene: TRBV24-1

CDR3 protein: SASRGGSLNEQF
J gene: TRBJ2-1
V gene: TRBV20-1

CDR3 protein: ASSYVQSGDSPLH
J gene: TRBJ1-6
V gene: TRBV6-5

CDR3 protein: ASSIYTINEQF
J gene: TRBJ2-1
V gene: TRBV19

CDR3 protein: ASSQNDRSDTEAF
J gene: TRBJ1-1
V gene: TRBV14

CDR3 protein: AISEPGDTAYEQY
J gene: TRBJ2-7
V gene: TRBV10-3

CDR3 protein: ASRENSGSPTYEQY
J gene: TRBJ2-7
V gene: TRBV2

CDR3 protein: ASSFAGPYEQY
J gene: TRBJ2-7
V gene: TRBV7-6

CDR3 protein: ASSKARTSFGHNEQF
J gene: TRBJ2-1
V gene: TRBV21-1

CDR3 protein: AISESSPISGNTIY
J gene: TRBJ1-3
V gene: TRBV10-3

CDR3 protein: ASSPLGGAVNEKLF
J gene: TRBJ1-4
V gene: TRBV18

CDR3 protein: ASSPGGGGGNTGELF
J gene: TRBJ2-2
V gene: TRBV5-4

CDR3 protein: ASSQGPSGSAYEQY
J gene: TRBJ2-7
V gene: TRBV4-1

CDR3 protein: ASSLAGQGGAGANVLT
J gene: TRBJ2-6
V gene: TRBV28

CDR3 protein: ASSLFEGNQPQH
J gene: TRBJ1-5
V gene: TRBV5-6

CDR3 protein: AWTGGNSPLH
J gene: TRBJ1-6
V gene: TRBV30

CDR3 protein: ASSWSAGGEQF
J gene: TRBJ2-1
V gene: TRBV5-5

CDR3 protein: ASSLAGGSGYT
J gene: TRBJ1-2
V gene: TRBV28

CDR3 protein: ASSALLAGGPNGETQY
J gene: TRBJ2-5
V gene: TRBV3-1/TRBV3-2

CDR3 protein: ASSQVGQSRTQY
J gene: TRBJ2-5
V gene: TRBV4-1

CDR3 protein: ASSQDRRGGGYT
J gene: TRBJ1-2
V gene: TRBV4-2

CDR3 protein: ASRPPGLRETQY
J gene: TRBJ2-5
V gene: TRBV6-5

CDR3 protein: ASSRQGGTIY
J gene: TRBJ1-3
V gene: TRBV12-3/TRBV12-4

CDR3 protein: ASSQQDRMANYGYT
J gene: TRBJ1-2
V gene: TRBV4-3

CDR3 protein: ATSGTRETQY
J gene: TRBJ2-5
V gene: TRBV15